This TCR beta chain is from a study of T-cell reconstitution after alpha-beta-depleted transplantation in children. Findings and limits, study-wide: Surviving thymic progenitors and recipient T cells were the source of high TCRbeta diversity at day 60 in some patients.

In regard to this clonotype: Its antigen is not known.

The trim removed 0 bases at V and 4 bases at J, leaving 6 bases unmatched. The germline V gene has CDR1 SGDLS and CDR2 YYNGEE. The CDR3 loop spans 15 amino acids. During its preparation, the TCRbeta library received unique molecular identifiers. TCRdb itself ran the PCR reads through MiXCR, one entry per CDR3 protein. The sample includes some 550,000 distinct CDR3 sequences, 23% seen only once; the top ten take 11% to 15%. The chain uses TRBV9 and TRBJ1-2; 7 bases are a match to TRBD1. Material: PBMCs, mostly from graft donor cells, obtained 360 days after TCRalphabeta/CD19-depleted stem cell transplant. This receptor was taken from a boy less than two years old who had a stem cell transplant for acute myeloid leukemia, so the T cells may come from the graft donor. CDR3 sequence: CASSVVSGGRYGYTF. For the CDR3, the DNA is TGTGCCAGCAGCGTAGTTTCAGGGGGACGCTATGGCTACACCTTC.